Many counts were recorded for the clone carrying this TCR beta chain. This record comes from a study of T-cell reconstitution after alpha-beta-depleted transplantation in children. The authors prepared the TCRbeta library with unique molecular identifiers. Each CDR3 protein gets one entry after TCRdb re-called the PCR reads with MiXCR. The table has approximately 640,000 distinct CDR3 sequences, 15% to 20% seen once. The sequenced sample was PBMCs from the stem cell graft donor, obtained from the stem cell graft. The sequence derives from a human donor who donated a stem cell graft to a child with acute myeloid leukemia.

In DNA form, the CDR3 reads TGCAGTGCTAGACAGCTTCAGGGCAATCAGCCCCAGCATTTT. Its protein product is CSARQLQGNQPQHF. V usage is TRBV20-1 and J usage is TRBJ1-5; no reliable D call. The V gene's germline CDR1 is DFQATT and CDR2 SNEGSKA (reference sequence). V lost 2 bases and J lost 2, with 10 bases in between. The CDR3 contains 14 residues.